This is a list of T cell receptor beta chains from one sample in a study of blood T cell repertoires in COVID-19. Libraries were prepared by immunoSEQ multiplex PCR; TCRdb keeps only in-frame clonotypes and omits some of them. The sample has hundreds of thousands of clones; around 89% are singletons. The sample was PBMCs or T cells enriched from blood (not recorded which). These receptors came from a woman aged 18-35 years with acute COVID-19. Each CDR3 is given with its conserved first and last residue. Each record gives: J gene, V gene, D gene, clone size, CDR3 protein, CDR3 DNA. A D gene is named only where the DNA matches it firmly. Rows may omit the clone size; those that give it use once, few, many or a size class.

TRBJ1-3,TRBV10-3,-,-,CAIRAHGSSGNTIYF,TGTGCCATCAGGGCACATGGCTCCTCTGGAAACACCATATATTTT
TRBJ1-4,TRBV11-2,-,-,CASSVRANEKLFF,TGTGCCAGCAGCGTGAGGGCTAATGAAAAACTGTTTTTT
TRBJ2-1,TRBV12-3/TRBV12-4,-,-,CASSFPTYNEQFF,TGTGCCAGCAGTTTCCCAACCTACAATGAGCAGTTCTTC
TRBJ1-3,TRBV29-1,TRBD1,-,CSAWDSSGNTIYF,TGCAGCGCCTGGGACAGCTCTGGAAACACCATATATTTT
TRBJ1-2,TRBV24-1,TRBD1,-,CATSERDRGDYTF,TGTGCCACCAGTGAAAGGGACAGGGGCGACTACACCTTC
TRBJ2-2,TRBV28,TRBD1,-,CASSPATGAGGELFF,TGTGCCAGCAGTCCCGCGACAGGGGCCGGCGGGGAGCTGTTTTTT
TRBJ2-7,TRBV2,TRBD2,-,CASSRLAAPPWDEQYF,TGTGCCAGCAGTCGTCTAGCGGCTCCACCTTGGGACGAGCAGTACTTC
TRBJ1-6,TRBV28,TRBD1,-,CASSPSGQGNSPLHF,TGTGCCAGCAGCCCCTCGGGACAGGGAAATTCACCCCTCCACTTT
TRBJ1-4,TRBV18,TRBD1,-,CASSLTGNPNEKLFF,TGTGCCAGCTCACTGACAGGGAACCCTAATGAAAAACTGTTTTTT
TRBJ1-1,TRBV5-1,TRBD1,-,CASRGTGTGRWNTEAFF,TGCGCCAGCAGGGGGACAGGGACGGGAAGGTGGAACACTGAAGCTTTCTTT
TRBJ2-2,TRBV28,TRBD1,-,CASSSPHSGTGRGELFF,TGTGCCAGCAGTTCTCCCCATAGTGGGACAGGCCGCGGGGAGCTGTTTTTT
TRBJ2-1,TRBV24-1,-,-,CATSDLQGGANNEQFF,TGTGCCACCAGTGATTTGCAGGGGGGAGCCAACAATGAGCAGTTCTTC
TRBJ2-1,TRBV6-4,-,-,CASSETPERDEQFF,TGTGCCAGCAGTGAAACCCCCGAGAGGGATGAGCAGTTCTTC
TRBJ1-1,TRBV2,TRBD1,once,CASSRLPHRGDHTEAFF,TGTGCCAGCAGTCGACTACCTCACAGGGGGGATCACACTGAAGCTTTCTTT
TRBJ1-1,TRBV5-1,TRBD1,-,CASYRGTGMNTEAFF,TGCGCCAGCTATCGAGGGACAGGGATGAACACTGAAGCTTTCTTT
TRBJ1-5,TRBV7-8,TRBD1,-,CASSSRTGGKQPQHF,TGTGCCAGCAGCTCAAGGACAGGGGGAAAACAGCCCCAGCATTTT
TRBJ1-5,TRBV18,TRBD1,-,CASSPQIPTGLSNQPQHF,TGTGCCAGCTCACCGCAGATCCCGACAGGGCTGAGCAATCAGCCCCAGCATTTT
TRBJ1-1,TRBV27,-,-,CASSDRVNTEAFF,TGTGCCAGCAGTGACAGAGTGAACACTGAAGCTTTCTTT
TRBJ2-2,TRBV7-6,TRBD2,-,CASSPVGGRAANTGELFF,TGTGCCAGCAGCCCCGTGGGCGGGAGGGCTGCGAACACCGGGGAGCTGTTTTTT
TRBJ2-1,TRBV7-3,TRBD2,few,CASSLMGTSNEQFF,TGTGCCAGCAGCTTAATGGGGACTAGCAATGAGCAGTTCTTC
TRBJ2-3,TRBV4-2,TRBD2,-,CASSQKTSGRRVGTDTQYF,TGTGCCAGCAGCCAAAAAACTAGCGGACGGAGGGTTGGCACAGATACGCAGTATTTT
TRBJ2-7,TRBV7-9,TRBD1,-,CASSLVIRLQGAPFEEYF,TGTGCCAGCAGCTTAGTCATCCGTTTGCAGGGGGCTCCCTTTGAGGAGTACTTC
TRBJ1-1,TRBV7-3,TRBD1,-,CASSFAGTGATEAFF,TGTGCCAGCAGCTTCGCCGGGACAGGCGCAACTGAAGCTTTCTTT
TRBJ2-5,TRBV5-1,TRBD1,-,CASSLAGTEETQYF,TGCGCCAGCAGCCTCGCCGGGACAGAAGAGACCCAGTACTTC
TRBJ1-3,TRBV6-5,-,-,CASSPPGTRGNTIYF,TGTGCCAGCAGTCCCCCCGGGACAAGGGGAAACACCATATATTTT
TRBJ1-3,TRBV9,-,-,CASSPLVGSGYTIYF,TGTGCCAGCAGCCCACTGGTGGGCAGTGGATACACCATATATTTT
TRBJ2-5,TRBV9,-,-,CASSVGDFQETQYF,TGTGCCAGCAGCGTAGGGGACTTCCAAGAGACCCAGTACTTC
TRBJ1-2,TRBV28,-,-,CASSLSQGMGYGYTF,TGTGCCAGCAGTTTATCCCAGGGTATGGGCTATGGCTACACCTTC
TRBJ1-6,TRBV28,TRBD1,-,CASSLWGQGRDNSPLHF,TGTGCCAGCAGTTTATGGGGACAGGGGAGAGATAATTCACCCCTCCACTTT
TRBJ2-5,TRBV6-2/TRBV6-3,-,-,CASSYSARAEETQYF,TGTGCCAGCAGTTACTCGGCCAGGGCCGAAGAGACCCAGTACTTC
TRBJ2-7,TRBV29-1,-,-,CSVDVQGHPYEQYF,TGCAGCGTTGACGTACAGGGCCACCCCTACGAGCAGTACTTC
TRBJ1-3,TRBV27,-,-,CASSPGRGNTIYF,TGTGCCAGCAGTCCAGGGAGGGGAAACACCATATATTTT
TRBJ1-2,TRBV19,-,-,CASSIRRANYGYTF,TGTGCCAGTAGTATTCGTAGAGCTAACTATGGCTACACCTTC
TRBJ2-1,TRBV9,-,-,CASSGRETRNEQFF,TGTGCCAGCAGCGGCCGGGAGACTAGGAATGAGCAGTTCTTC
TRBJ1-5,TRBV30,TRBD1,-,CAHSRGTDQPQHF,TGTGCCCACAGCAGGGGGACCGATCAGCCCCAGCATTTT
TRBJ1-2,TRBV6-1,TRBD1,-,CASSEERRTGFNYGYTF,TGTGCCAGCAGTGAAGAGAGGCGGACAGGGTTTAACTATGGCTACACCTTC
TRBJ1-2,TRBV30,-,-,CAWSLGLTGYTF,TGTGCCTGGTCTTTGGGGCTTACGGGCTACACCTTC
TRBJ2-6,TRBV4-2,-,-,CASSQDIESGANVLTF,TGTGCCAGCAGCCAAGACATAGAATCTGGGGCCAACGTCCTGACTTTC
TRBJ1-5,TRBV10-2,-,-,CASSVLSLGTLNQPQHF,TGCGCCAGCAGCGTCCTAAGTCTCGGGACACTAAATCAGCCCCAGCATTTT
TRBJ2-7,TRBV27,-,-,CASSLVEGYEQYF,TGTGCCAGCAGTTTAGTAGAGGGCTACGAGCAGTACTTC
TRBJ2-4,TRBV11-3,-,-,CASSFENIQYF,TGTGCCAGCAGCTTCGAAAACATTCAGTACTTC
TRBJ1-2,TRBV10-3,-,-,CAISDPLGDYGYTF,TGTGCCATCAGTGACCCCCTAGGGGACTATGGCTACACCTTC
TRBJ2-7,TRBV5-6,TRBD2,-,CASSLPSGIAGEQYF,TGTGCCAGCAGCTTGCCTAGCGGGATCGCGGGGGAGCAGTACTTC
TRBJ2-1,TRBV5-1,-,few,CASSLLSSYNEQFF,TGCGCCAGCAGCTTACTGAGCTCCTACAATGAGCAGTTCTTC
TRBJ1-1,TRBV7-2,-,-,CASSPPGAAEAFF,TGTGCCAGCAGCCCCCCAGGGGCGGCTGAAGCTTTCTTT
TRBJ1-4,TRBV21-1,-,-,CASSIPGQVNEKLFF,TGTGCCAGCAGCATACCAGGACAGGTTAATGAAAAACTGTTTTTT
TRBJ2-2,TRBV4-2,-,-,CASSWTHPNTGELFF,TGTGCCAGCAGCTGGACTCACCCGAACACCGGGGAGCTGTTTTTT
TRBJ2-1,TRBV15,-,-,CATSRTTNGNNEQFF,TGTGCCACCAGCAGGACGACTAACGGGAACAATGAGCAGTTCTTC
TRBJ2-6,TRBV14,-,-,CASSQDRGTGANVLTF,TGTGCCAGCAGCCAAGATCGAGGCACTGGGGCCAACGTCCTGACTTTC
TRBJ1-5,TRBV6-1,-,-,CASSEIWILGLNQPQHF,TGTGCCAGCAGTGAAATATGGATCTTGGGGCTCAATCAGCCCCAGCATTTT
TRBJ2-1,TRBV15,-,-,CATSRTGNPTYNEQFF,TGTGCCACCAGCAGAACCGGGAACCCGACCTACAATGAGCAGTTCTTC
TRBJ2-3,TRBV7-2,TRBD2,-,CASNGGAADTQYF,TGTGCCAGCAACGGGGGGGCTGCAGATACGCAGTATTTT
TRBJ1-1,TRBV7-9,-,-,CASRRTGTNTEAFF,TGTGCCAGCAGGCGTACAGGGACGAACACTGAAGCTTTCTTT
TRBJ2-7,TRBV2,-,-,CASLRQAFYEQYF,TGTGCCAGCCTTAGACAGGCATTCTACGAGCAGTACTTC
TRBJ2-7,TRBV20-1,-,-,CSARVVVEEYF,TGCAGTGCTAGAGTGGTCGTAGAGGAGTACTTC
TRBJ1-2,TRBV7-2,-,-,CASSLDRQGQRNGYTF,TGTGCCAGCAGCTTAGACCGGCAGGGACAACGAAATGGCTACACCTTC
TRBJ1-2,TRBV6-5,-,-,CASSYSTTKNYGYTF,TGTGCCAGCAGTTACTCGACAACAAAGAACTATGGCTACACCTTC
TRBJ1-2,TRBV19,TRBD1,-,CASDRGANYGYTF,TGTGCCAGTGACAGGGGCGCAAACTATGGCTACACCTTC